A selection of T cell receptor beta chains follows, all from one sample in a study of response to subunit inactivated influenza vaccine. TCRdb re-called the RT-PCR reads with MiXCR, one entry per CDR3 protein. The profile shows approximately 520,000 distinct CDR3 sequences, approximately 15% of them singletons. Here the sequenced sample was CD4+ T cells sorted from PBMCs, taken roughly 24 months after vaccination. Every receptor here comes from a man aged 50 to 69 who received an inactivated influenza vaccine. Both conserved end residues are part of each CDR3. The D gene is left open where the match is weak. Clone size is given for some rows only: seen once, a few or many times, or a class if the clone is expanded.

V gene	clone size	J gene	D gene	CDR3 DNA	CDR3 protein
TRBV7-9	many	TRBJ2-5	TRBD2	TGTGCCAGCAGCTTGCGACTAGCGGGAGAAGAGACCCAGTACTTC	CASSLRLAGEETQYF
TRBV25-1	once	TRBJ2-6	TRBD2	TGTGCCAGCAGTGAGGGGGGGAGGGCGGCCAACGTCCTGACTTTC	CASSEGGRAANVLTF
TRBV4-3	NA	TRBJ1-1	NA	TGCGCCAGCAGCCAAGTAGGTAGGGACACTGAAGCTTTCTTT	CASSQVGRDTEAFF
TRBV24-1	NA	TRBJ2-2	NA	TGTGCCACCAGTGATTTCGGCCTGGAGCTGTTTTTT	CATSDFGLELFF
TRBV10-3	NA	TRBJ2-7	NA	TGTGCCATCAGTGGGGGACACCAGAGCTCCTACGAGCAGTACTTC	CAISGGHQSSYEQYF
TRBV20-1	NA	TRBJ1-6	NA	TGCAGTGCTAGAGATGGAGATTCACCCCTCCACTTT	CSARDGDSPLHF
TRBV20-1	few	TRBJ2-5	NA	TGCAGTGCAACAACTAGGGGGACCCAAGAGACCCAGTACTTC	CSATTRGTQETQYF
TRBV3-1	few	TRBJ1-1	NA	TGTGCCAGCGCCAGATCGAAGGGTACGGGACGGACTGAAGCTTTCTTT	CASARSKGTGRTEAFF
TRBV4-3	NA	TRBJ2-5	NA	TGCGCCAGCAGCCAAGATCGCCCCCCTAGTACCCAGTACTTC	CASSQDRPPSTQYF
TRBV5-6	few	TRBJ2-1	NA	TGTGCCAGCAGCTTGGCCCCGGACAGACGGTTCTTC	CASSLAPDRRFF
TRBV4-3	once	TRBJ1-1	TRBD1	TGCGCCAGCAGCCAAGGACAGGGGGGATCTTATTGGGCTTTCTTT	CASSQGQGGSYWAFF
TRBV12-3/TRBV12-4	few	TRBJ2-6	NA	TGTGCCAGCAGTTTACAGCCGAATTCTGGGGCCAACGTCCTGACTTTC	CASSLQPNSGANVLTF
TRBV27	many	TRBJ1-5	NA	TGTGCCAGCAGTTTCGGCGTTGGTAGCAATCAGCCCCAGCATTTT	CASSFGVGSNQPQHF
TRBV24-1	NA	TRBJ2-2	TRBD1	TGTGCCACCAGTGATCACGGGACAGGAAATATCGGGGAGCTGTTTTTT	CATSDHGTGNIGELFF
TRBV7-6	NA	TRBJ2-2	TRBD1	TGTGCCAGCACCCACCTGGCGAGGACAGGCTCCCGGGAGCTGTTTTTT	CASTHLARTGSRELFF
TRBV20-1	few	TRBJ2-7	NA	TGCAGTGCTAGGTTGGACAGCCGGCCGCAGTACTTC	CSARLDSRPQYF
TRBV2	NA	TRBJ1-2	NA	TGTGCCAGCAGTGCAGGGAGGGTTGGCTACACCTTC	CASSAGRVGYTF
TRBV5-1	NA	TRBJ2-1	NA	TGCGCCAGCAGCTTGGAGGGTAGGAATGAGCAGTTCTTC	CASSLEGRNEQFF
TRBV2	many	TRBJ2-2	TRBD1	TGTGCCAGCAGTTGGACAGGGGCAAACACCGGGGAGCTGTTTTTT	CASSWTGANTGELFF
TRBV10-3	few	TRBJ2-5	TRBD1	TGTGCCACAGGGGGCTGGGGGGAGACCCAGTACTTC	CATGGWGETQYF
TRBV12-3/TRBV12-4	NA	TRBJ2-7	TRBD1	TGTGCCAGCAGCCCACAGGGGGCTTACTACGAGCAGTACTTC	CASSPQGAYYEQYF
TRBV30	NA	TRBJ2-7	NA	TGTGCCTGGAGCCTTAACTACGAGCAGTACTTC	CAWSLNYEQYF
TRBV3-1	many	TRBJ2-4	NA	TGTGCCAGCAGCCAAGCGGCGGGACACCGCGGCATTCAGTACTTC	CASSQAAGHRGIQYF
TRBV12-3/TRBV12-4	few	TRBJ1-1	NA	TGTGCCAGCAGTTTAGCCAGGGTAGCTTTCTTT	CASSLARVAFF
TRBV20-1	NA	TRBJ2-7	TRBD2	TGCAGTGCTAGGCTAGCGGGAGGGCCAGAAGGGTTC	CSARLAGGPEGF
TRBV28	many	TRBJ1-1	TRBD1	TGTGCCAGCACAGGGGGCGCGAGCACTGAAGCTTTCTTT	CASTGGASTEAFF
TRBV20-1	NA	TRBJ2-7	TRBD2	TGCAGTGCCCTGGGGACTAGCGGGTACGAGCAGTACTTC	CSALGTSGYEQYF
TRBV5-1	NA	TRBJ2-5	TRBD1	TGCGCCAGCAGCAAGACCGGGACAGGGTTTGAAGAGACCCAGTACTTC	CASSKTGTGFEETQYF
TRBV3-1	few	TRBJ1-1	NA	TGTGCCAGCAGCCTTCAGCCTGGGACCGAAGCTTTCTTT	CASSLQPGTEAFF
TRBV20-1	few	TRBJ1-1	NA	TGCAGTGCTAGCTTCGGCACACCGGGCGCTGAAGCTTTCTTT	CSASFGTPGAEAFF
TRBV6-2/TRBV6-3	NA	TRBJ2-6	NA	TGTGCCAGCAGTCGAGCAGGGACTGGGGCCAACGTCCTGACTTTC	CASSRAGTGANVLTF
TRBV3-1	few	TRBJ1-2	NA	TGTGCCAGCAGCCAAGTCACCGCAGGCTACACCTTC	CASSQVTAGYTF
TRBV3-1	NA	TRBJ1-4	NA	TGTGCCAGCAGCCAAAGGACTAATGAAAAACTGTTTTTT	CASSQRTNEKLFF
TRBV5-1	NA	TRBJ2-5	TRBD2	TGCGCCAGCACCTTAGCGGGGAAAGAGACCCAGTACTTC	CASTLAGKETQYF
TRBV10-3	few	TRBJ1-2	NA	TGTGCGGCTCAGTCGACAGATAACTATGGCTACACCTTC	CAAQSTDNYGYTF
TRBV6-1	NA	TRBJ2-2	TRBD1	TGTGCCAGCAGCCCGGACAGGGGGCGAAACACCGGGGAGCTGTTTTTT	CASSPDRGRNTGELFF
TRBV6-2/TRBV6-3	few	TRBJ2-2	NA	TGTGCCAGCAGTTACTCCCCGGGGGGCCGGGACACCGGGGAGCTGTTTTTT	CASSYSPGGRDTGELFF
TRBV12-3/TRBV12-4	few	TRBJ2-7	TRBD1	TGTGCCAGCAGTAGGGGGCCGGGACAGGGGGCCTACGAGCAGTACTTC	CASSRGPGQGAYEQYF
TRBV7-6	few	TRBJ1-2	NA	TGTGCCAGCAGCTTAAATGGACCAGCGGGCTACACCTTC	CASSLNGPAGYTF
TRBV7-9	NA	TRBJ2-3	NA	TGTGCCAGCAGCTTACCGTCAGATACGCAGTATTTT	CASSLPSDTQYF
TRBV10-3	NA	TRBJ2-7	NA	TGTGCCATCACCGGCGGCAGGTCCTACGAGCAGTACTTC	CAITGGRSYEQYF
TRBV2	NA	TRBJ1-6	NA	TGTGCCAGCAGTTTGACAGCGGGGGATTCACCCCTCCACTTT	CASSLTAGDSPLHF
TRBV20-1	NA	TRBJ2-1	TRBD2	TGCAGTGCAAACCCGGGGACTAGCGGGACCTACAATGAGCAGTTCTTC	CSANPGTSGTYNEQFF
TRBV10-3	NA	TRBJ2-7	NA	TGTGCCGCCTCGGAGACCCCGGGATACGAGCAGTACTTC	CAASETPGYEQYF
TRBV11-2	many	TRBJ2-7	NA	TGTGCCAGCAGCGTCGGAGGACCCGCGTACTTC	CASSVGGPAYF
TRBV6-1	NA	TRBJ1-6	NA	TGTGCCAGCAGTGAAGCGGACTCGGCAGGATCACCCCTCCACTTT	CASSEADSAGSPLHF
TRBV12-3/TRBV12-4	few	TRBJ1-1	NA	TGTGCCAGCAGATCCTCGACGGCGAACACTGAAGCTTTCTTT	CASRSSTANTEAFF
TRBV10-3	few	TRBJ2-1	TRBD1	TGTGCCATCAGGGGACAGGGAATGGACAATGAGCAGTTCTTC	CAIRGQGMDNEQFF
TRBV18	NA	TRBJ2-7	TRBD1	TGTGCCAGCTCACGAAACAGGGGAACAGAGGACGAGCAGTACTTC	CASSRNRGTEDEQYF
TRBV12-3/TRBV12-4	few	TRBJ1-1	NA	TGTGCCAGCCTGCCAGCGGGTTGGACTGAAGCTTTCTTT	CASLPAGWTEAFF
TRBV14	few	TRBJ1-5	NA	TGTGCCAGCAGCCAATCGCGTTTTCAGCCCCAGCATTTT	CASSQSRFQPQHF
TRBV3-1	NA	TRBJ2-1	NA	TGTGCCAGCAGCCATTTTCTGGGCTCAAACTACAATGAGCAGTTCTTC	CASSHFLGSNYNEQFF
TRBV4-3	NA	TRBJ2-1	NA	TGCGCCAGCAGCCAAGATAGGGGGAGCTCCTACAATGAGCAGTTCTTC	CASSQDRGSSYNEQFF
TRBV7-7	many	TRBJ2-2	NA	TGTGCTAGCAGCCTCCGGGCCCCCGGGGAGCTGTTTTTT	CASSLRAPGELFF
TRBV4-1	NA	TRBJ2-1	TRBD2	TGCGCCAGCAGCCAGGGTAGCGGGGGGGCCGGAGGGTCAAATGAGCAGTTCTTC	CASSQGSGGAGGSNEQFF
TRBV6-5	many	TRBJ1-1	NA	TGTGCCAGCAGTTACTCAGGGGTGACTGAAGCTTTCTTT	CASSYSGVTEAFF
TRBV5-4	few	TRBJ1-4	NA	TGTGCCAGCAGTTCGGCCGGGGGGATTAATGAAAAACTGTTTTTT	CASSSAGGINEKLFF
TRBV12-3/TRBV12-4	NA	TRBJ2-5	TRBD1	TGTGCCAGCAGTATTACAGGGGGAGAGACCCAGTACTTC	CASSITGGETQYF
TRBV6-2/TRBV6-3	NA	TRBJ1-5	TRBD1	TGTGCCAGCAGTAAACAGACAGGGGCTAGCAATCAGCCCCAGCATTTT	CASSKQTGASNQPQHF